The entry below gives a single T cell receptor (beta chain) sequence along with its context. Trimming at V came to 0 bases and at J to 3 bases, leaving 8 bases not matched to a gene. The CDR3 totals 16 residues. Germline V CDR1 and CDR2: DFQATT, SNEGSKA (reference sequence). This record comes from a study of CD8 T cells in Susac syndrome. RNA was extracted with the RNeasy kit, and a quantity of about 0.45 to 1 ug was reverse transcribed using random hexamers. TCRdb processed the immunoSEQ multiplex PCR reads anew with MiXCR; each CDR3 protein has one entry. Among 170,000 or so distinct CDR3 sequences listed, around 95% were seen once.

The sequence was obtained from a human donor with Susac syndrome. The sample was CD4+ T cells from PBMCs. The chain has TRBV20-1 and TRBJ2-1, with 7 bases that match TRBD2. CDR3 protein: CSARDRLAAFYNEQFF. The CDR3 DNA reads as TGCAGTGCTAGAGATCGTCTAGCGGCATTCTACAATGAGCAGTTCTTC.